Below, 10 T cell receptor beta chains from the same sample are listed, as sequenced in a study of shared clonotypes between healthy human individuals. The table came from immunoSEQ multiplex PCR; TCRdb's copy has only in-frame clones and leaves some out. The sample has approximately 2.5 million clones, about 92% seen once. The sequencing sample was made of naive CD4+ T cells sorted from blood. The subset: CD45RA+ positively selected. The receptor set was obtained from a man aged 18 to 30 in good health.

For this clone: Other DNA sequences in the same sample also yield this CDR3. The chain links TRBV7-2 to TRBJ1-5; D is unresolved. V was shortened by 1 base and J by 1 base, with 5 bases between the two germline ends. CDR3 size: 14 residues. Germline CDR1 is SGHTA and CDR2 is FQGNSA. CDR3 coding DNA: TGTGCCAGCAGCTTAGGGTACAGCAATCAGCCCCAGCATTTT. Protein product: CASSLGYSNQPQHF.

The chain recombines TRBV18 with TRBJ1-1; D is unclear. CDR1 and CDR2 from the germline V gene are KGHSH and LQKENI. The CDR3 is made up of 13 amino acids. The V and J ends lost 3 bases and 4 bases respectively, with 9 bases between them. As DNA, the CDR3 is TGTGCCAGCTCACCCTCTTCTCTCACTGAAGCTTTCTTT. It specifies CASSPSSLTEAFF.

This chain connects TRBV9 to TRBJ2-1; 10 bases agree with TRBD2. Germline assignment: CDR1 SGDLS and CDR2 YYNGEE. V was pared by 3 bases and J by 5 bases, with 8 bases of the junction left unmatched. The CDR3 loop spans 16 amino acids. As DNA, the CDR3 is TGTGCCAGCAGCGCCAGACTAGCGGGTGGGAACAATGAGCAGTTCTTC. Amino acid sequence: CASSARLAGGNNEQFF.

This chain joins TRBV2 and TRBJ2-1, with 12 bases that match TRBD2. V was clipped by 7 bases and J by 12 bases; unmatched bases: 7. The germline CDR1 and CDR2 sequences are SNHLY and FYNNEI. CDR3 length: 13 amino acids. CDR3 region: CASTGSSGRAQFF. The CDR3 DNA follows: TGTGCCAGCACCGGGTCTAGCGGGAGGGCGCAGTTCTTC.

The genes are TRBV30 and TRBJ1-1; TRBD1 is a possible D gene (5 bases). CDR1 and CDR2 (germline): GTSNPN, SVGIG (reference sequence). This CDR3 spans 11 amino acids. The V gene lost 5 bases and the J gene lost 9 bases, with 13 bases spanning the gap. The CDR3: CAWSDRSQAFF. Here the CDR3 DNA reads TGTGCCTGGTCTGACAGATCCCAAGCTTTCTTT.

This chain uses TRBV6-5 with TRBJ2-7, with D tentatively TRBD1 (6 bases). Germline values: CDR1 MNHEY, CDR2 SVGAGI. Trimming pared 10 bases from V and 2 bases from J, leaving 9 bases between. The CDR3 length is 11 residues. CDR3 amino acids: CAIGQTYEQYF. The CDR3 nucleotides read TGTGCCATCGGACAGACCTACGAGCAGTACTTC.

The chain combines TRBV27 with TRBJ1-2; TRBD1 aligns across 10 bases. Germline trimming cut 5 bases from V and 6 bases from J; bases unmatched to any gene: 9. CDR3 length: 15 residues. From germline, CDR1 is MNHEY and CDR2 SMNVEV (reference sequence). The CDR3 DNA reads as TGTGCCAGCAGTCCCGCAGGGACAGGGGTAGATGGCTACACCTTC. It translates to CASSPAGTGVDGYTF.

This clone was recorded a few times. The J gene is TRBJ1-1, the V gene TRBV20-1; 8 positions agree with TRBD1. The CDR3 spans 11 residues. The V and J ends lost 6 bases and 11 bases, in that order; junction bases with no gene match: 8. Per the germline V gene, CDR1 is DFQATT and CDR2 is SNEGSKA (reference sequence). The CDR3 DNA is TGCAGTGCCCAGGACAGGGCGGCTGCTTTCTTT. It specifies CSAQDRAAAFF.

This clone came up once. The rearrangement links TRBV18 to TRBJ2-3; the match to TRBD2 covers 11 bases. V lost 4 bases and J lost 0; bases outside the gene matches: 12. The CDR3 length is 19 residues. Germline V gene sequence: CDR1 KGHSH, CDR2 LQKENI. This CDR3 is CASSLDSGRAQLSTDTQYF. The CDR3 nucleotides are TGTGCCAGCTCACTCGATAGCGGGAGGGCCCAGCTTAGCACAGATACGCAGTATTTT.

The genes are TRBV5-1 and TRBJ2-5; 11 bases fit TRBD2. CDR1 and CDR2 (germline): SGHRS, YFSETQ. The CDR3 spans 15 residues. J gave up 4 bases and V 4 bases, and 6 bases lay outside the gene matches. The CDR3, as DNA: TGCGCCAGCAGCCGCACTAGCGGGGGAACAGAGACCCAGTACTTC. Translating gives CASSRTSGGTETQYF. The complete variable domain, with remaining parts taken from reference TRBV5-1 and TRBJ2-5, reads KAGVTQTPRYLIKTRGQQVTLSCSPISGHRSVSWYQQTPGQGLQFLFEYFSETQRNKGNFPGRFSGRQFSNSRSEMNVSTLELGDSALYLCASSRTSGGTETQYFGPGTRLLVL.